One and the same sample provided the 26 T cell receptor beta chains below, sequenced in a study of OX40 agonist ivuxolimab in advanced cancers. Assay used: immunoSEQ multiplex PCR; TCRdb lists only in-frame clones, some missing. The table lists around 53,000 clones, 93% of them singletons. The material was CD4+ or CD8+ T cells sorted from blood, obtained in a trial of the OX40 agonist ivuxolimab. These receptors were obtained from an adult with an advanced solid tumor such as melanoma, head and neck, liver or kidney cancer.

This clone is medium-sized (0.01 to 0.1%) in the sample. As DNA, the CDR3 is TGCGCCAGCAGCCCCGGGACAGGGGCTTTCTACGAGCAGTACTTC. It translates to CASSPGTGAFYEQYF. The rearrangement uses TRBV4-3 and TRBJ2-7, with 10 bases identical to TRBD1. Germline V gene lookup returns CDR1 LGHNA and CDR2 YSLEER. The CDR3 is 15 residues long. The ends lost 4 bases at V and 3 bases at J; junction bases unmatched: 6.

The V gene is TRBV4-2, the J gene TRBJ2-5, with 9 bases lining up with TRBD1. Trimming cost V 3 bases and J 5 bases; bases outside gene matches: 13. This CDR3 region has 17 residues. Germline V gene sequence: CDR1 LGHNA, CDR2 YNFKEQ. The CDR3 spells CASSHRHEDRGDETQYF. The CDR3 coding sequence is TGTGCCAGCAGCCACCGACACGAGGACAGGGGAGATGAGACCCAGTACTTC.

In this sample, this clone turned up once. This rearrangement joins TRBV29-1 to TRBJ2-3, with D unclear. Germline CDR1 SQVTM, CDR2 ANQGSEA. There are 12 residues in the CDR3. Trimming shortened V by 4 bases and J by 4 bases, and 9 bases separated the two germline ends. The CDR3 loop is CSVATDPDTQYF. The CDR3 coding sequence is TGCAGCGTTGCTACAGATCCAGATACGCAGTATTTT.

The chain carries TRBV27 and TRBJ2-6; either TRBD1 or TRBD2 may fit D (5 bases each). The germline V gene has CDR1 MNHEY and CDR2 SMNVEV (reference sequence). The CDR3 length is 19 residues. V lost 1 base, J lost 0 bases, and 16 bases lay in between. This CDR3 is CASSLFFGALGSGANVLTF. CDR3 nucleotide sequence: TGTGCCAGCAGTTTATTCTTCGGGGCGTTGGGCTCTGGGGCCAACGTCCTGACTTTC.

This clone has a handful of counts. The rearrangement uses TRBV27 and TRBJ1-2, with D maybe TRBD1 (5 bases). Germline V gene lookup returns CDR1 MNHEY and CDR2 SMNVEV (reference sequence). V shed 5 bases and J shed 8 bases, with 15 bases lying between them. The CDR3 contains 13 residues. The CDR3 region is CASSPPSGSGYTF. In DNA form, the CDR3 reads TGTGCCAGCAGTCCCCCCTCAGGGAGCGGCTACACCTTC.

The chain combines TRBV7-9 with TRBJ2-3; 9 bases match TRBD2. Germline CDR1 SEHNR, CDR2 FQNEAQ (reference sequence). The CDR3 spans 16 residues. The trim removed 2 bases at V and 2 bases at J, leaving 5 bases unmatched. In DNA form, the CDR3 reads TGTGCCAGCAGCTTAAGGGCGGGAGGGCCCACAGATACGCAGTATTTT. Its translation: CASSLRAGGPTDTQYF.

The chain carries TRBV6-5 and TRBJ2-7; no clear D gene. Germline CDR1 and CDR2: MNHEY and SVGAGI. V lost 2 bases and J lost 3, with 8 bases in between. This CDR3 contains 13 residues. Here the CDR3 DNA reads TGTGCCAGCAGTTACAGGACGGGCTACGAGCAGTACTTC. Translation gives CASSYRTGYEQYF.

The V call is TRBV4-3, the J call TRBJ2-7; D uncertain. This CDR3 is built from 17 residues. Deletions cut 0 bases from V and 1 base from J, with 16 bases between. Germline CDR1 and CDR2: LGHNA and YSLEER. CDR3 sequence (DNA): TGCGCCAGCAGCCAAGATTTAGTTGAGTTAGTTTCCTACGAGCAGTACTTC. Translating gives CASSQDLVELVSYEQYF.

Only a few counts were recorded for this clone. The gene calls are TRBV28 and TRBJ1-5; D gene unclear. This CDR3 is built from 16 residues. Between the trimmed V and J ends, which lost 4 bases and 2 bases, there was a span of 15 bases. Germline CDR1 reads MDHEN; CDR2 reads SYDVKM. CDR3 sequence: CASSSAQEVGNQPQHF. CDR3 in DNA: TGTGCCAGCAGTTCCGCGCAGGAGGTGGGCAATCAGCCCCAGCATTTT.

The chain links TRBV19 to TRBJ1-4; D gene uncertain. This CDR3 comprises 15 residues. Germline loops: CDR1 LNHDA, CDR2 SQIVND (reference sequence). V shed 7 bases and J shed 3 bases, with 15 bases lying between them. The CDR3 is CASTPKGMSNEKLFF. The CDR3 DNA reads TGTGCCAGTACCCCTAAGGGAATGTCTAATGAAAAACTGTTTTTT.

With regard to this clone: Other DNA sequences in the sample encode the same CDR3. The chain employs TRBV5-6 and TRBJ1-4, with no clear D. Germline V gene data show CDR1 as SGHDT and CDR2 as YYEEEE. This CDR3 region has 13 residues. Trimming took off 5 bases at V and 8 bases at J, with 13 bases between the two ends. The CDR3 DNA follows: TGTGCCAGCAGTACCGCCCTGGGGGAAAAACTGTTTTTT. As protein: CASSTALGEKLFF. The complete variable domain, with remaining parts taken from reference TRBV5-6 and TRBJ1-4, reads DAGVTQSPTHLIKTRGQQVTLRCSPKSGHDTVSWYQQALGQGPQFIFQYYEEEERQRGNFPDRFSGHQFPNYSSELNVNALLLGDSALYLCASSTALGEKLFFGSGTQLSVL.

The chain links TRBV28 to TRBJ1-5, with D possibly being TRBD1 (6 bases). Germline V gene lookup returns CDR1 MDHEN and CDR2 SYDVKM. The CDR3 loop spans 16 amino acids. Trimming took 6 bases from V and 7 from J, leaving 22 bases between them. The chain's CDR3 is CASRGGSPGARQPQHF. DNA for the CDR3: TGTGCCAGCAGGGGGGGATCGCCGGGGGCAAGGCAGCCCCAGCATTTT. Supplemented by reference TRBV28 and TRBJ1-5, the full variable domain reads DVKVTQSSRYLVKRTGEKVFLECVQDMDHENMFWYRQDPGLGLRLIYFSYDVKMKEKGDIPEGYSVSREKKERFSLILESASTNQTSMYLCASRGGSPGARQPQHFGDGTRLSIL.

As regards this clone: The same CDR3 can be traced to other DNA sequences in this sample. The chain combines TRBV4-3 with TRBJ1-1; D not certain. CDR1 is LGHNA and CDR2 is YSLEER in the germline V gene. V was pared by 0 bases and J by 2 bases, with 10 bases between. This CDR3 comprises 15 residues. CDR3 nucleotide sequence: TGCGCCAGCAGCCAAGATAGGGCGGCAAACACTGAAGCTTTCTTT. It is translated as CASSQDRAANTEAFF.

CDR3 in amino acids: CASSEFGGAGQETQYF. DNA of the CDR3: TGTGCCAGCAGTGAATTCGGCGGGGCCGGCCAAGAGACCCAGTACTTC. The V gene is TRBV25-1, the J gene TRBJ2-5; a weak D match, TRBD2 (6 bases). Trimming stripped 1 base from V and 1 base from J, with 13 bases between. The CDR3 length is 16 residues. Germline values: CDR1 MGHDK, CDR2 SYGVNS.

This rearrangement joins TRBV4-3 to TRBJ2-7; 9 bases fit TRBD1. V lost 3 bases to trimming and J lost 1 base; unmatched junction nucleotides: 4. The CDR3 has 15 residues. CDR1 is LGHNA and CDR2 is YSLEER in the germline V gene. In nucleotides, the CDR3 is TGCGCCAGCAGCCATATCGGACAGGGGTCCTACGAGCAGTACTTC. Protein product: CASSHIGQGSYEQYF.

The chain employs TRBV9 and TRBJ2-3; D is possibly TRBD2 (6 bases). The CDR3 covers 15 residues. Trimming left V 4 bases short and J 2 bases short, with 14 bases between. Per germline, CDR1 SGDLS and CDR2 YYNGEE. The CDR3 DNA follows: TGTGCCAGCAGCCCAACGGGACTGCCCACAGATACGCAGTATTTT. Its protein product is CASSPTGLPTDTQYF. Variable domain in full (rest from reference TRBV9 and TRBJ2-3): DSGVTQTPKHLITATGQRVTLRCSPRSGDLSVYWYQQSLDQGLQFLIQYYNGEERAKGNILERFSAQQFPDLHSELNLSSLELGDSALYFCASSPTGLPTDTQYFGPGTRLTVL.

V usage is TRBV4-3 and J usage is TRBJ2-7, with D possibly matching TRBD2 (7 bases). The germline gives CDR1 LGHNA, CDR2 YSLEER. V lost 0 bases and J lost 7, with 16 bases in between. CDR3 length equals 15 residues. This CDR3 is CASSQDRGAGLEQYF. Written as DNA, the CDR3 is TGCGCCAGCAGCCAAGATCGGGGGGCAGGGCTAGAGCAGTACTTC.

J is TRBJ1-1 and V is TRBV13, with 9 bases aligning to TRBD1. This CDR3 is built from 15 residues. V dropped 5 bases and J dropped 7; count of bases not matched to a gene: 11. CDR1 is PRHDT and CDR2 is FYEKMQ in the germline V gene (reference sequence). The CDR3 is CASSQNNRGRGEAFF. Here the CDR3 DNA reads TGTGCCAGCAGCCAGAATAACAGGGGGCGCGGTGAAGCTTTCTTT.

The chain employs TRBV7-9 and TRBJ2-3; 9 nucleotides line up with TRBD2. The CDR3 runs 16 residues. Germline CDR1 is SEHNR and CDR2 is FQNEAQ (reference sequence). Trimming removed 2 bases from V and 6 bases from J; junction bases left unmatched: 9. CDR3 in DNA: TGTGCCAGCAGCTTATTCGATAGCGGGAGAAGGGATACGCAGTATTTT. Translation gives CASSLFDSGRRDTQYF.

This chain links TRBV9 with TRBJ2-1; 12 bases are shared with TRBD2. The CDR3 has 16 residues. Germline trimming cut 4 bases from V and 9 bases from J; bases unmatched to any gene: 11. Germline CDR1 reads SGDLS; CDR2 reads YYNGEE. CDR3 DNA sequence: TGTGCCAGCAGCCCTACCGCGACTAGCGGGAGAGGTGAGCAGTTCTTC. It yields the protein CASSPTATSGRGEQFF.

The V call is TRBV6-5, the J call TRBJ2-2; 8 bases line up with TRBD1. V lost 4 bases, J lost 2 bases, and 3 bases stayed unmatched. Germline lookup yields CDR1 MNHEY and CDR2 SVGAGI. This CDR3 comprises 15 residues. CDR3 in amino acids: CASSLGQVNTGELFF. The CDR3 DNA reads as TGTGCCAGCAGTTTGGGACAGGTTAACACCGGGGAGCTGTTTTTT.

This rearrangement joins TRBV5-5 to TRBJ2-7; 7 bases agree with TRBD1. The CDR3 is 14 amino acids. The germline V gene encodes CDR1 SGHKS and CDR2 YYEKEE (reference sequence). V lost 9 bases to trimming and J lost 2 bases; unmatched junction nucleotides: 11. This chain's CDR3 is CATNTKGGAYEQYF. CDR3 bases: TGTGCCACTAATACTAAAGGGGGCGCCTACGAGCAGTACTTC. The full variable domain, its missing parts supplied by reference TRBV5-5 and TRBJ2-7, is DAGVTQSPTHLIKTRGQQVTLRCSPISGHKSVSWYQQVLGQGPQFIFQYYEKEERGRGNFPDRFSARQFPNYSSELNVNALLLGDSALYLCATNTKGGAYEQYFGPGTRLTVT.

This chain connects TRBV7-2 to TRBJ2-5, with D perhaps TRBD1 (5 bases). The DNA end lines up better with TRBJ2-7; the J call may be wrong. Germline lookup yields CDR1 SGHTA and CDR2 FQGNSA. The CDR3 covers 18 residues. CDR3 loop: CASSLAQTVPVYAYEQYF. CDR3 in DNA: TGTGCCAGCAGCTTAGCCCAGACAGTTCCTGTCTATGCGTACGAGCAGTACTTC.

V is TRBV28 and J is TRBJ1-1; weak D call: TRBD1 (5 bases). CDR1 MDHEN and CDR2 SYDVKM come from the germline V gene. The germline V and J ends were trimmed by 6 bases and 7 bases, with 12 bases remaining between them. CDR3 length equals 12 residues. The CDR3 loop is CASRRGGNEAFF. DNA for the CDR3: TGTGCCAGCAGGAGGGGCGGAAATGAAGCTTTCTTT.

This chain uses TRBV29-1 with TRBJ1-1; no reliable D call. CDR3 size: 11 residues. Germline CDR1 and CDR2: SQVTM and ANQGSEA. CDR3 region: CSCEVNTEAFF. The CDR3 region has the DNA TGCAGTTGTGAGGTGAACACTGAAGCTTTCTTT.

The V and J genes are TRBV6-6 and TRBJ2-2; weak D call: TRBD2 (6 bases). Germline CDR1 MNHNY, CDR2 SVGAGI (reference sequence). Deletions cut 10 bases from V and 0 bases from J, with 15 bases between. The CDR3 is made up of 15 amino acids. The DNA for the CDR3 is TGTGCCACCCGCGGGATAAACCCGAACACCGGGGAGCTGTTTTTT. Amino acid sequence: CATRGINPNTGELFF.